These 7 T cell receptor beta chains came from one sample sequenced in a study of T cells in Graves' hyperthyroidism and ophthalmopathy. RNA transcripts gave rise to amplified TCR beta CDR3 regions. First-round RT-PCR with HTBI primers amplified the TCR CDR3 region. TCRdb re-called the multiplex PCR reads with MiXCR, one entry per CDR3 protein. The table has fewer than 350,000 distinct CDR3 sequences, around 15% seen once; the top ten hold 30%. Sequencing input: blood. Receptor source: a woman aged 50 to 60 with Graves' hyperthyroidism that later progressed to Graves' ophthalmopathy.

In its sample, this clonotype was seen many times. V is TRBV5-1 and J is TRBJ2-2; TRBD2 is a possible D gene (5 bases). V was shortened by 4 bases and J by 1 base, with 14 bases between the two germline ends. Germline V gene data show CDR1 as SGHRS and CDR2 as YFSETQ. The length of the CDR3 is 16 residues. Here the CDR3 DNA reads TGCGCCAGCAGCCCCAGCCAAGCGGTGAACACCGGGGAGCTGTTTTTT. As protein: CASSPSQAVNTGELFF.

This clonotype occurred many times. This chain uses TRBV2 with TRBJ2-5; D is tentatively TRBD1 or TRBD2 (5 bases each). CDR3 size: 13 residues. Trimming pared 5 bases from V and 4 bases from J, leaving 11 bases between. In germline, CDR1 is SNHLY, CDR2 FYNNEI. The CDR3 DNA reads TGTGCCAGCAGTAGGGACGCTGGAGAGACCCAGTACTTC. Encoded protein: CASSRDAGETQYF.

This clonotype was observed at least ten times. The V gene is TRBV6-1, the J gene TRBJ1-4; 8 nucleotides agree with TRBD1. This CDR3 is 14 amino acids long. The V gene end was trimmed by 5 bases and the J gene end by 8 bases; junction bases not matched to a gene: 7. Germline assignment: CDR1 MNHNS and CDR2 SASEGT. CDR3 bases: TGTGCCAGCAGTCCAGGGGGCAGGTGGGAAAAACTGTTTTTT. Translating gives CASSPGGRWEKLFF.

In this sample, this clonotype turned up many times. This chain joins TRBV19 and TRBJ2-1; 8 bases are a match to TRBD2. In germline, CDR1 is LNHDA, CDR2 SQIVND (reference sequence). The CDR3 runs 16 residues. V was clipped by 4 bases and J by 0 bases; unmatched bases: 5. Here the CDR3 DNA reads TGTGCCAGTAGTACACTAGCGGTAGGCTCCTACAATGAGCAGTTCTTC. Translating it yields CASSTLAVGSYNEQFF.

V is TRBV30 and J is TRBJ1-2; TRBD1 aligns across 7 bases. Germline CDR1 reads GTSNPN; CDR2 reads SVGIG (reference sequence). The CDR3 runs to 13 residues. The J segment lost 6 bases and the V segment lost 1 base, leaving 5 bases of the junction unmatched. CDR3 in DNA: TGTGCCTGGAGTGGCGACAGGGAGCATGGCTACACCTTC. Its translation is CAWSGDREHGYTF.

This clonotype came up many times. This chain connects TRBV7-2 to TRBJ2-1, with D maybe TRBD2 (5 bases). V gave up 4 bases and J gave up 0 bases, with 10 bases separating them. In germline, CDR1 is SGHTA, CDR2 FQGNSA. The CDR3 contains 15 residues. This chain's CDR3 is CASSSRLHSYNEQFF. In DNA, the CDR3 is TGTGCCAGCAGCTCAAGACTACACTCCTACAATGAGCAGTTCTTC. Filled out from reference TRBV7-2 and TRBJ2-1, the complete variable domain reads GAGVSQSPSNKVTEKGKDVELRCDPISGHTALYWYRQSLGQGLEFLIYFQGNSAPDKSGLPSDRFSAERTGGSVSTLTIQRTQQEDSAVYLCASSSRLHSYNEQFFGPGTRLTVL.

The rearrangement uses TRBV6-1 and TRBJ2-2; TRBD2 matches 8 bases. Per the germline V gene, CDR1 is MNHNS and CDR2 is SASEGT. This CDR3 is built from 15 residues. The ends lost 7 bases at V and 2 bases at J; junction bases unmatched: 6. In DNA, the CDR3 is TGTGCCAGCACCAGTAGCGGGGTAAACACCGGGGAGCTGTTTTTT. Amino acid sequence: CASTSSGVNTGELFF.